The rows below give T cell receptor beta chains drawn from one sample of a study of cytomegalovirus exposure and HLA in healthy donors. The assay was immunoSEQ multiplex PCR, and TCRdb's table has in-frame clones only and misses some. The repertoire consists of tens of thousands of clones, with 81% occurring once and the leading ten covering about 1.9%. Sequenced input: PBMCs. The receptors derive from a woman in her twenties or thirties in good health and CMV-seronegative. Both conserved end residues are part of each CDR3. Each record gives: clone size, D gene, J gene, V gene, CDR3 DNA, CDR3 protein. D genes are given only for firm matches. Clone size is given for some rows only: seen once, a few or many times, or a class if the clone is expanded.

abundance: NA; d_gene: TRBD2; j_gene: TRBJ2-3; v_gene: TRBV7-2; CDR3nt: TGTGCCAGCAGCTTAGATATAGCGGGAGCACGCCGAGATACGCAGTATTTT; CDR3aa: CASSLDIAGARRDTQYF
abundance: NA; d_gene: TRBD2; j_gene: TRBJ2-3; v_gene: TRBV5-6; CDR3nt: TGTGCCAGCAGCTTGGTCCCTAGCGGGAGCCTGGATACGCAGTATTTT; CDR3aa: CASSLVPSGSLDTQYF
abundance: NA; d_gene: TRBD2; j_gene: TRBJ2-3; v_gene: TRBV19; CDR3nt: TGTGCCAGTAGTACCGGACTAGCCGAAACAGATACGCAGTATTTT; CDR3aa: CASSTGLAETDTQYF
abundance: NA; d_gene: TRBD2; j_gene: TRBJ2-1; v_gene: TRBV11-2; CDR3nt: TGTGCCAGCAGCTTAGTCCGGTGGGTAGCGGGAACCGACAATGAGCAGTTCTTC; CDR3aa: CASSLVRWVAGTDNEQFF
abundance: NA; d_gene: NA; j_gene: TRBJ1-5; v_gene: TRBV5-1; CDR3nt: TGCGCCAGCAGCTTGGGTGGGGCAAGACAGCCCCAGCATTTT; CDR3aa: CASSLGGARQPQHF
abundance: NA; d_gene: NA; j_gene: TRBJ2-7; v_gene: TRBV5-6; CDR3nt: TGTGCCAGCAGCTTGCCGGAGAACGAGCAGTACTTC; CDR3aa: CASSLPENEQYF
abundance: NA; d_gene: NA; j_gene: TRBJ1-5; v_gene: TRBV27; CDR3nt: TGTGCCAGCAGTTTAGTATTTCCTAGCAATCAGCCCCAGCATTTT; CDR3aa: CASSLVFPSNQPQHF
abundance: NA; d_gene: TRBD1; j_gene: TRBJ2-2; v_gene: TRBV2; CDR3nt: TGTGCCAGCAAGGGACAGGGGATAACCGGGGAGCTGTTTTTT; CDR3aa: CASKGQGITGELFF
abundance: few; d_gene: NA; j_gene: TRBJ1-2; v_gene: TRBV11-2; CDR3nt: TGTGCCAGCAGTCCAGGACTCAACTATGGCTACACCTTC; CDR3aa: CASSPGLNYGYTF
abundance: few; d_gene: TRBD2; j_gene: TRBJ2-3; v_gene: TRBV14; CDR3nt: TGTGCCAGCAGCCAAGATAGGGGGACTAGCGGGTGGGGGTGCACAGATACGCAGTATTTT; CDR3aa: CASSQDRGTSGWGCTDTQYF
abundance: once; d_gene: TRBD1; j_gene: TRBJ2-5; v_gene: TRBV7-2; CDR3nt: TGTGCCAGCAGCTACGACAGGGCCATCGAGACCCAGTACTTC; CDR3aa: CASSYDRAIETQYF
abundance: NA; d_gene: TRBD1; j_gene: TRBJ2-2; v_gene: TRBV7-6; CDR3nt: TGTGCCAGCAGCTCCCCGGGACAGGGCCGTACCGGGGAGCTGTTTTTT; CDR3aa: CASSSPGQGRTGELFF
abundance: NA; d_gene: NA; j_gene: TRBJ1-4; v_gene: TRBV29-1; CDR3nt: TGCAGCGCCGGGAGGGGGGCGGGGGAAAAACTGTTTTTT; CDR3aa: CSAGRGAGEKLFF